This TCR beta chain is drawn from a study of blood T cell repertoires in COVID-19. Overall study: The United States, Italy and Spain provided the acute and convalescent COVID-19 samples. T cells, B-cell-depleted T cells, or PBMCs supplied cDNA or gDNA.

Per the original data handling: Nucleated cell number was recorded as an estimate derived from reference gene primer amplification. Produced via immunoSEQ multiplex PCR; TCRdb's table is partial and in-frame only. V, J and clone size were drawn from that table, and D and trimming were deduced from the DNA. The sample includes some 200,000 clones, 75% to 85% seen only once; the top ten take 0.95% to 1.5%. This CDR3 has 12 residues. Germline V gene data show CDR1 as MNHEY and CDR2 as SVGEGT. Trimming cost V 5 bases and J 7 bases, with 12 bases left between them. This receptor was obtained from a woman aged 25 to 39 with COVID-19, enrolled during active disease. The gene calls are TRBV6-2 or TRBV6-3 and TRBJ2-7, with D possibly being TRBD2 (6 bases). Sequencing input: peripheral blood. The CDR3 nucleotides read TGTGCCAGCAGTGGACGGGAGAGTGAGCAGTACTTC. Translated, it gives CASSGRESEQYF.